These T cell receptor beta chains were read from a single sample in a study of CD8 T cell repertoires and HIV-1 epitope variants. No antigen is known for these receptors. Only in-frame clones appear in the TCRdb table, and some are missing; sequencing was by immunoSEQ multiplex PCR. The table shows under 7,500 clones, with 66% occurring only once. The source material was cultured CD8+ T cells derived from PBMCs. The receptors come from a male donor with HIV. Both conserved end residues are part of each CDR3. Fields, in order: V gene, clone size, J gene, D gene, CDR3 DNA, CDR3 protein. A D gene is named only where the DNA matches it firmly. Some rows have no size entry. The others give once, few or many, or a class for an expanded clone.

>TRBV7-6|once|TRBJ2-1|TRBD2
TGTGCCAGCAGCTTAGGGACTAGCGGGAGGTACAATGAGCAGTTCTTC
CASSLGTSGRYNEQFF
>TRBV5-6|.|TRBJ2-7|.
TGTGCCAGCAGCTTGGCGCTTGCCGAGCAGTACTTC
CASSLALAEQYF
>TRBV6-6|few|TRBJ1-2|TRBD1
TGTGCCAGCAGTTACTCCTTGCCAGGGGGCGCGGATGGCTACACCTTC
CASSYSLPGGADGYTF
>TRBV13|medium-sized|TRBJ2-1|TRBD2
TGTGCCAGCAGCATCAGCGGGAGGGACATGTTGAATGAGCAGTTCTTC
CASSISGRDMLNEQFF
>TRBV6-1|.|TRBJ2-3|TRBD2
TGTGCCAGCAGTGAGACTAGCGGGAGGCCAGATACGCAGTATTTT
CASSETSGRPDTQYF
>TRBV6-5|.|TRBJ2-7|.
TGTGCCAGCAGTTACGGGACCGCGTCCTACGAGCAGTACTTC
CASSYGTASYEQYF
>TRBV28|.|TRBJ2-1|TRBD2
TGTGCCAGCAGTTTATCGCGGGGGGCTATGGAGCAGTTCTTC
CASSLSRGAMEQFF
>TRBV11-2|once|TRBJ2-7|TRBD1
TGTGCCAGCAGCTTGGGCCAGGGGGTAGCCGAGCAGTACTTC
CASSLGQGVAEQYF
>TRBV19|.|TRBJ1-1|.
TGTGCCAGTAGTACCCGAGTGGGGAGGCTCACTGAAGCTTTCTTT
CASSTRVGRLTEAFF
>TRBV27|few|TRBJ2-2|TRBD2
TGTGCCAGCAGTTCCGCCACGACTAGCGGGGGAGCAACCGGGGAGCTGTTTTTT
CASSSATTSGGATGELFF
>TRBV19|few|TRBJ2-1|.
TGTGCCAGTAGTCCCGCTTTAGCCCTGAATGAGCAGTTCTTC
CASSPALALNEQFF
>TRBV9|.|TRBJ1-1|.
TGTGCCAGCAGCATAGGGGGAGGGCTTGAAGCTTTCTTT
CASSIGGGLEAFF
>TRBV13|.|TRBJ2-7|TRBD1
TGTGCCAGCAGCCAGGGACAGGGCGACTACGAGCAGTACTTC
CASSQGQGDYEQYF
>TRBV4-1|.|TRBJ2-2|.
TGCGCCAGCAGCCAAGATAGTTGGGGCTCGAACACCGGGGAGCTGTTTTTT
CASSQDSWGSNTGELFF
>TRBV4-1|.|TRBJ1-1|.
TGCGCCAGCACTATAACTGGGGGGCAGAGCGCTGAAGCTTTCTTT
CASTITGGQSAEAFF
>TRBV28|few|TRBJ1-1|.
TGTGCCAGCAGCTACGACGGTAGGGACACTGAAGCTTTCTTT
CASSYDGRDTEAFF
>TRBV25-1|.|TRBJ2-3|.
TGTGCCACCGAATTCAATACGCAGTATTTT
CATEFNTQYF
>TRBV7-2|.|TRBJ1-2|.
TGTGCCAGCAGCCCCCTGGGGGCGGTCTATGGCTACACCTTC
CASSPLGAVYGYTF
>TRBV5-1|.|TRBJ2-1|.
TGCGCCAGCAGCCCCGTCTCAGTGGGTTACAATGAGCAGTTCTTC
CASSPVSVGYNEQFF
>TRBV7-9|.|TRBJ2-5|.
TGTGCCAGCAGCTTAGAGACCCAGTACTTC
CASSLETQYF
>TRBV9|.|TRBJ2-2|TRBD2
TGTGCCAGCAGCGTAGTGGCGGGAGGAGTGAACACCGGGGAGCTGTTTTTT
CASSVVAGGVNTGELFF
>TRBV6-5|.|TRBJ1-1|TRBD1
TGTGCCAGCAGTTACTCGACAGGGGGCAACGCTGAAGCTTTCTTT
CASSYSTGGNAEAFF
>TRBV11-2|.|TRBJ2-7|.
TGTGCCAGCAGCCCAGGGAGGTACGAGCAGTACTTC
CASSPGRYEQYF
>TRBV28|few|TRBJ1-1|TRBD1
TGTGCCAGCGCCATCCAGGGGGGAGACACTGAAGCTTTCTTT
CASAIQGGDTEAFF
>TRBV6-5|few|TRBJ1-2|TRBD1
TGTGCCAGCGGGCGGACAGGGGAAGGGTATGGCTACACCTTC
CASGRTGEGYGYTF
>TRBV14|.|TRBJ2-3|.
TGTGCCAGCAGCCAGGGCGAGTCGCAGTATTTT
CASSQGESQYF
>TRBV29-1|few|TRBJ2-7|TRBD1
TGCAGCGTTGAAGTTGAGGGACAGGGGTCGAACGAGCAGTACTTC
CSVEVEGQGSNEQYF
>TRBV12-5|few|TRBJ1-1|.
TGTGCTAGTGGTTTAGGGGGATCGAACACTGAAGCTTTCTTT
CASGLGGSNTEAFF
>TRBV5-6|.|TRBJ2-7|.
TGTGCCAGCAGCTCGGGCTACGAGCAGTACTTC
CASSSGYEQYF